The clone carrying this T cell receptor beta chain was seen more than once but under ten times. This record comes from a study of T-cell memory formation after mild COVID-19. TCRdb itself ran the 5' RACE reads through MiXCR, one entry per CDR3 protein. The sample lists approximately 150,000 distinct CDR3 sequences, under 25% occurring once. Germline CDR1 DFQATT, CDR2 SNEGSKA (reference sequence). V shed 2 bases and J shed 3 bases, with 12 bases lying between them. This CDR3 comprises 14 residues. The source is an adult woman who had mild COVID-19 (a few samples of this study predate the infection). Cell type and time point are not known. The rearrangement joins TRBV20-1 to TRBJ2-3; perhaps TRBD2 as D (7 bases). Source material: PBMCs or a T cell subset sorted from them (not recorded which). The CDR3 bases are TGCAGTGCTAGAAGGACTAGGGGGACAGATACGCAGTATTTT. Its translation: CSARRTRGTDTQYF.